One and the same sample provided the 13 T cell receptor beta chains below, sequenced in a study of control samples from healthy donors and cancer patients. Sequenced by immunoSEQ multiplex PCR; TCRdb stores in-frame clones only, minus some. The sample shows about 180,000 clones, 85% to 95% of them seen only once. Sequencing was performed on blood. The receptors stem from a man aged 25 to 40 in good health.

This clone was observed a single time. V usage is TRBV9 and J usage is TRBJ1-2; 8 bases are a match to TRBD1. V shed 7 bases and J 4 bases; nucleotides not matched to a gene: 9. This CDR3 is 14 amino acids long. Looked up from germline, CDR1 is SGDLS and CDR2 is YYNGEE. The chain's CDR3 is CASGSPGQAYGYTF. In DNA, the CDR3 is TGTGCCAGCGGCTCTCCGGGACAGGCCTATGGCTACACCTTC.

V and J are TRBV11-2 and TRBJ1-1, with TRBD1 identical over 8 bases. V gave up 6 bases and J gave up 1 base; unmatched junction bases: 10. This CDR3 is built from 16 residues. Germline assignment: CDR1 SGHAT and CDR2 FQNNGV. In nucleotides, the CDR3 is TGTGCCAGCAGGAGGTCGGGACAGGCGACGAACACTGAAGCTTTCTTT. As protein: CASRRSGQATNTEAFF. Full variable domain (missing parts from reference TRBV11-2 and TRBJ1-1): EAGVAQSPRYKIIEKRQSVAFWCNPISGHATLYWYQQILGQGPKLLIQFQNNGVVDDSQLPKDRFSAERLKGVDSTLKIQPAKLEDSAVYLCASRRSGQATNTEAFFGQGTRLTVV.

The CDR3 sequence: CASSRAGGTIDRETQYF. Written as DNA, the CDR3 is TGTGCCAGCAGCAGAGCGGGGGGAACCATAGATCGGGAGACCCAGTACTTC. The chain employs TRBV27 and TRBJ2-5, with TRBD2 matching 9 bases. Germline V gene data show CDR1 as MNHEY and CDR2 as SMNVEV (reference sequence). Trimming took 6 bases from V and 5 from J; bases not matched to a gene: 16. The CDR3 covers 17 residues.

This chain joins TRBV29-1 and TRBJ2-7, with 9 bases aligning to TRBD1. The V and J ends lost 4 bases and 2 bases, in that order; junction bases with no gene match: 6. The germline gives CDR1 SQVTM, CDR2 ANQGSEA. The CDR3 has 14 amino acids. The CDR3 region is CSVVGDREPYEQYF. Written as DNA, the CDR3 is TGCAGCGTTGTGGGGGACAGGGAACCCTACGAGCAGTACTTC.

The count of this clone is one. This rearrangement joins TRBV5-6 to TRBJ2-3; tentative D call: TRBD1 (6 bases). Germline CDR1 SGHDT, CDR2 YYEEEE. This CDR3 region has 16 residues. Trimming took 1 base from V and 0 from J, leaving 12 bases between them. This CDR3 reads CASSLTGMRSTDTQYF. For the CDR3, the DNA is TGTGCCAGCAGCTTGACAGGGATGAGGAGCACAGATACGCAGTATTTT.

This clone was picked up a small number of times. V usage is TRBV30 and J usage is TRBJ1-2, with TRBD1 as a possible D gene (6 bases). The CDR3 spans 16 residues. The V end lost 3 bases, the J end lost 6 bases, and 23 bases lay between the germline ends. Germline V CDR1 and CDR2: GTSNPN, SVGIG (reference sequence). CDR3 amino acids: CAWRRLGGGPPNGYTF. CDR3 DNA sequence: TGTGCCTGGAGAAGGTTGGGCGGGGGCCCCCCGAATGGCTACACCTTC. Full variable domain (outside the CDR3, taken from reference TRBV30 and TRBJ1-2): SQTIHQWPATLVQPVGSPLSLECTVEGTSNPNLYWYRQAAGRGLQLLFYSVGIGQISSEVPQNLSASRPQDRQFILSSKKLLLSDSGFYLCAWRRLGGGPPNGYTFGSGTRLTVV.

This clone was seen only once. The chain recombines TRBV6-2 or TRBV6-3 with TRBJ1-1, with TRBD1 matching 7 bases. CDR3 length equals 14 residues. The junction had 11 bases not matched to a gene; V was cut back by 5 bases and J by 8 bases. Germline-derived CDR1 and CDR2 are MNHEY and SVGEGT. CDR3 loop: CASSAWTGRVEAFF. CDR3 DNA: TGTGCCAGCAGTGCGTGGACAGGAAGGGTGGAAGCTTTCTTT.

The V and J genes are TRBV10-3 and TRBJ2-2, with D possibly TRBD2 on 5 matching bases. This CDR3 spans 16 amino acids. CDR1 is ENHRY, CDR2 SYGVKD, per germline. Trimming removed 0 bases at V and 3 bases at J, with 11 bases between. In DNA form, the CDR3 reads TGTGCCATCAGTGAGTCACAGATGAGGGACACCGGGGAGCTGTTTTTT. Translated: CAISESQMRDTGELFF.

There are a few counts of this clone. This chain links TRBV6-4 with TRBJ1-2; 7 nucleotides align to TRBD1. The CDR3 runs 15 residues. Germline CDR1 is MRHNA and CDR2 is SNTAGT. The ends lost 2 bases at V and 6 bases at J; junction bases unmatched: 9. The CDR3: CASSDGTALSDGYTF. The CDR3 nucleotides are TGTGCCAGCAGTGACGGGACAGCCTTATCTGATGGCTACACCTTC.

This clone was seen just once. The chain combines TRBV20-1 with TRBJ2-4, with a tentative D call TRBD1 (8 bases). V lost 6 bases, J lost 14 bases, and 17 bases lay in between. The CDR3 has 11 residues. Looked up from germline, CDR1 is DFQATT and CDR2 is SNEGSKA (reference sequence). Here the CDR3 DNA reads TGCAGTGCCTTACTACAGGGGGGGAAGTACTTC. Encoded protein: CSALLQGGKYF.

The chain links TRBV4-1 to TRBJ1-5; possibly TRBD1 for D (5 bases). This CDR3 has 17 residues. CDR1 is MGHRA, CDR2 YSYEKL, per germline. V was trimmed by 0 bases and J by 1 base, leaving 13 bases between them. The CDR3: CASSQDEGKRSNQPQHF. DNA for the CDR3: TGCGCCAGCAGCCAAGATGAGGGGAAGAGGAGCAATCAGCCCCAGCATTTT.

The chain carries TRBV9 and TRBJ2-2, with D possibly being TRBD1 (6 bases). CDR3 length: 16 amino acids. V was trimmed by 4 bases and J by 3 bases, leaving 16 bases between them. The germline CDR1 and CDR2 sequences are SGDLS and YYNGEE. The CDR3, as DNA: TGTGCCAGCAGCCCTCAGGGGAGTTTAGACACCGGGGAGCTGTTTTTT. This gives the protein CASSPQGSLDTGELFF.

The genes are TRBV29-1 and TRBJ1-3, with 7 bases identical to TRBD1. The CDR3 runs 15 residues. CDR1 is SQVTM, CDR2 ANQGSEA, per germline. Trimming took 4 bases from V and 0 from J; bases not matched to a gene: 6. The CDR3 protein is CSVGQTGDSGNTIYF. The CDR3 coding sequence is TGCAGCGTTGGCCAAACAGGGGACTCTGGAAACACCATATATTTT. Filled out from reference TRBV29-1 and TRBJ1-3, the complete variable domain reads SAVISQKPSRDICQRGTSLTIQCQVDSQVTMMFWYRQQPGQSLTLIATANQGSEATYESGFVIDKFPISRPNLTFSTLTVSNMSPEDSSIYLCSVGQTGDSGNTIYFGEGSWLTVV.